This T cell receptor beta chain was identified in a study of T cell responses to AZD1222 COVID-19 vaccine listed by TCRdb under 2021. Regarding the study in general: AZD1222 recipients given second doses at about 4 weeks or at about 12 weeks were pooled, since spike-specific TCR depth and breadth were not found to differ between the two schedules. Trial participants were enrolled by age into 18-55, 56-69 and 70-plus year subgroups, with about 150, 27 and 61 TCR-sequenced participants respectively. A total of 233 trial participants underwent TCR sequencing, of whom 207 received two doses of AZD1222 and around 26 received two doses of the MenACWY control vaccine.

V was cut back by 1 base and J by 7 bases, leaving a gap of 12 bases between them. Based on the germline V gene, the CDR1 and CDR2 sequences are SGHRS and YFSETQ. The CDR3 runs 13 residues from the cysteine to the phenylalanine. The kept DNA is CDR3 alone, 39 bases in frame from the first base. The time point label corresponds to: baseline before first vaccination. The vaccinee samples were drawn from two UK trials, COV001 and COV002, one of which was a single-blind randomized controlled phase 2/3 trial testing AZD1222 (ChAdOx1 nCoV-19) in healthy adults. For TCRbeta chain sequencing, PBMC samples were collected from trial participants at day 0 and at day 28 after the second dose. The CDR3 regions of human TCRbeta chains were subjected to immunosequencing. In the paper's pipeline: Repertoire TCRs were checked for matches against a reference library of SARS-CoV-2-specific TCRs that had been generated using the MIRA antigen-specificity platform. Breadth was defined as the fraction of unique TCRs that were SARS-CoV-2-associated, and depth was defined as the fraction of total T cells that were SARS-CoV-2-associated. Using the MIRA data, every spike-specific TCR was mapped to the spike region that the TCR reacted to and assigned to either a CD4 or a CD8 class. Log10-transformed breadth and depth values were compared by one-way ANOVA with Sidak's multiple comparisons tests. TCRdb stores this immuneACCESS table with in-frame sequences only. Part of the clones is absent; in the studies checked, under half of the shortfall reflects unresolved V genes, and no reason is known for the rest. V and J calls plus clone size are reproduced from that table; the DNA served to infer D and trimming. The sample table records over 120,000 clones; roughly 90% of these occur just once. Together, the top ten hold under 4% of the sample.

Details on this clone: There is no known antigen for this receptor. The sample holds no much larger clone one base away, and base qualities are not on file.

What the research found in general, with its limitations: The 56-69-year group was small, and its depth increase did not reach significance, likely because of low power. CD4 TCRs associated with the vaccine covered the entire spike protein, and the dominant responses were in regions 160-218 and 743-854. After two AZD1222 doses, both the breadth and the depth of spike-specific TCRs were significantly higher than at day 0 and than in MenACWY recipients. Reportedly, almost half of the unique spike-specific TCRs recognized epitopes lying outside the regions that are mutated in the B.1.351 and B.1.1.7 variants. Most participants were white British and females outnumbered males, and the authors suggested that clonal diversity may have been underestimated. Only five or six AZD1222 recipients were SARS-CoV-2 seropositive at baseline, limiting conclusions about previously exposed vaccinees. Because no samples from the day 14 peak response were available, repertoires could be characterized only after the peak T cell response.

The sequence joins TRBV5-1 to TRBJ2-7; the D gene remains uncertain. Sample: peripheral blood, taken on day 0 of AZD1222 vaccination. The receptor was isolated from an adult in good health. DNA sequence: TGCGCCAGCAGCTTGCTTCGTCAGGATGAGCAGTACTTC. This codes for CASSLLRQDEQYF.